The clone carrying this T cell receptor (beta chain) was picked up a small number of times. V lost 1 base and J lost 0, with 7 bases in between. CDR1 is SGHTA, CDR2 FQGNSA, per germline. The CDR3 runs to 15 residues. This specimen comes from a study of blood T cells in healthy people across ages. A minimum of 6 million PBMCs was isolated per sample. A J-beta primer mix and a sample-barcoded 5' primer were used in a second PCR of roughly 6 to 12 cycles. TCRdb ran MiXCR on the 5' RACE reads and lists one entry per CDR3 protein. This sample has about 630,000 distinct CDR3 sequences, with around 20% found just once.

The V call is TRBV7-2, the J call TRBJ1-5; the D is unclear. The material sequenced was blood. This receptor was obtained from a man aged 65-85 years in good health. CDR3 nucleotide sequence: TGTGCCAGCAGCTTAGAACAAACTAGCAATCAGCCCCAGCATTTT. Protein sequence: CASSLEQTSNQPQHF.